This is a list of T cell receptor beta chains from one sample in a study of response to subunit inactivated influenza vaccine. From the RT-PCR reads, TCRdb called clonotypes with MiXCR, one entry per CDR3 protein. Among some 850,000 distinct CDR3 sequences listed, around 20% were seen once. The source was PBMCs from blood, collected around 5 days after vaccination. These receptors were collected from a man aged 50 or older who received an inactivated influenza vaccine. CDR3s include the opening cysteine and the closing phenylalanine or tryptophan. The D gene is left open where the match is weak. The size field is filled for only some rows; it gives once, few, many or a size class.

j_call: TRBJ2-5; clone_size: .; v_call: TRBV20-1; d_call: .; cdr3_nt: TGCAGTGCTAGAGATGAGACCTGGGGAGAGACCCAGTACTTC; cdr3_aa: CSARDETWGETQYF
j_call: TRBJ2-1; clone_size: many; v_call: TRBV20-1; d_call: .; cdr3_nt: TGCAGTGCTAGAGATCGCGTGGGAATCAATGAGCAGTTCTTC; cdr3_aa: CSARDRVGINEQFF
j_call: TRBJ2-3; clone_size: many; v_call: TRBV27; d_call: TRBD2; cdr3_nt: TGTGCCATCCCGACGATCGAAGCGGGAGGGGGGGATACGCAGTATTTT; cdr3_aa: CAIPTIEAGGGDTQYF
j_call: TRBJ2-1; clone_size: many; v_call: TRBV20-1; d_call: .; cdr3_nt: TGCAGTGCTAGGAGAGGATTCCGGGACCTAAGGGATGAGCAGTTCTTC; cdr3_aa: CSARRGFRDLRDEQFF
j_call: TRBJ2-2; clone_size: .; v_call: TRBV10-3; d_call: .; cdr3_nt: TGTGCCATCAGTGGTCGGGGGAGCACCGGGGAGCTGTTTTTT; cdr3_aa: CAISGRGSTGELFF
j_call: TRBJ2-7; clone_size: few; v_call: TRBV20-1; d_call: .; cdr3_nt: TGCAGTGCTAGAGGGAGTAGCGGAGTAAGCTCCTACGAGCAGTACTTC; cdr3_aa: CSARGSSGVSSYEQYF
j_call: TRBJ2-3; clone_size: .; v_call: TRBV7-2; d_call: .; cdr3_nt: TGTGCCAGCAGCAGAATCGGGGGATTTGGCACAGATACGCAGTATTTT; cdr3_aa: CASSRIGGFGTDTQYF
j_call: TRBJ1-2; clone_size: .; v_call: TRBV9; d_call: TRBD1; cdr3_nt: TGTGCCAGCAGTCACGGACAGGGGGGCCTTAACTATGGCTACACCTTC; cdr3_aa: CASSHGQGGLNYGYTF
j_call: TRBJ1-6; clone_size: few; v_call: TRBV4-3; d_call: TRBD1; cdr3_nt: TGCGCCAGCAGCCAAGAAATTGGGCAGGGAGGGGGCAATTCACCCCTCCACTTT; cdr3_aa: CASSQEIGQGGGNSPLHF
j_call: TRBJ2-3; clone_size: many; v_call: TRBV6-2/TRBV6-3; d_call: .; cdr3_nt: TGTGCCAGCAGTTACTCCGGTAGTACGCAGTATTTT; cdr3_aa: CASSYSGSTQYF
j_call: TRBJ2-3; clone_size: few; v_call: TRBV4-3; d_call: .; cdr3_nt: TGCGCCAGCAGCCAAGTTGATGCAGCGGAGAGGTCCGATACGCAGTATTTT; cdr3_aa: CASSQVDAAERSDTQYF
j_call: TRBJ2-1; clone_size: few; v_call: TRBV4-3; d_call: TRBD2; cdr3_nt: TGCGCCAGCAGCCAAGATCTAGCGGGGAGGGGCAATGAGCAGTTCTTC; cdr3_aa: CASSQDLAGRGNEQFF
j_call: TRBJ2-3; clone_size: many; v_call: TRBV29-1; d_call: TRBD2; cdr3_nt: TGCAGCGTTGAATTAGGGCTAGCGGGATTTTACGATACGCAGTATTTT; cdr3_aa: CSVELGLAGFYDTQYF
j_call: TRBJ2-3; clone_size: few; v_call: TRBV20-1; d_call: .; cdr3_nt: TGCAGTGCTAGTTCCGGGACCACGCAGTATTTT; cdr3_aa: CSASSGTTQYF
j_call: TRBJ2-7; clone_size: .; v_call: TRBV4-1; d_call: .; cdr3_nt: TGCGCCAGCAGCCAAGATAACACTATATACGAGCAGTACTTC; cdr3_aa: CASSQDNTIYEQYF
j_call: TRBJ1-1; clone_size: .; v_call: TRBV15; d_call: .; cdr3_nt: TGTGCCACCAGCAGAGACCCCGGGGACACTGAAGCTTTCTTT; cdr3_aa: CATSRDPGDTEAFF
j_call: TRBJ2-7; clone_size: .; v_call: TRBV20-1; d_call: .; cdr3_nt: TGCAGTGCTACCACAGGGTCCAACGGAAAGCAGTACTTC; cdr3_aa: CSATTGSNGKQYF
j_call: TRBJ1-1; clone_size: many; v_call: TRBV7-9; d_call: TRBD1; cdr3_nt: TGTGCCAGCAGCACACGGACAGGGGGATTGAACACTGAAGCTTTCTTT; cdr3_aa: CASSTRTGGLNTEAFF
j_call: TRBJ2-3; clone_size: few; v_call: TRBV2; d_call: TRBD1; cdr3_nt: TGTGCCAGCAGAGTAGACAGGGGCACAGATACGCAGTATTTT; cdr3_aa: CASRVDRGTDTQYF
j_call: TRBJ2-1; clone_size: .; v_call: TRBV11-2; d_call: .; cdr3_nt: TGTGCCAGCAGCCAGACCCGGCCGATGCTGTTCTTC; cdr3_aa: CASSQTRPMLFF
j_call: TRBJ2-3; clone_size: .; v_call: TRBV14; d_call: .; cdr3_nt: TGTGCCAGCAGCCCCCTAGGGACACAACTCTCAGATACGCAGTATTTT; cdr3_aa: CASSPLGTQLSDTQYF
j_call: TRBJ2-1; clone_size: .; v_call: TRBV20-1; d_call: TRBD2; cdr3_nt: TGCAGTGCTATTGATCCCACTAGCGGGAGGGCCTGGTCGAACAATGAGCAGTTCTTC; cdr3_aa: CSAIDPTSGRAWSNNEQFF
j_call: TRBJ1-5; clone_size: .; v_call: TRBV12-3/TRBV12-4; d_call: .; cdr3_nt: TGTGCCAGCAGTCCCACAGTGCACGGCCAGCCCCAGCATTTT; cdr3_aa: CASSPTVHGQPQHF
j_call: TRBJ1-3; clone_size: .; v_call: TRBV7-9; d_call: .; cdr3_nt: TGTGCCAGCAGCTTACAGGTCGGCGGAAACACCATATATTTT; cdr3_aa: CASSLQVGGNTIYF
j_call: TRBJ2-7; clone_size: .; v_call: TRBV4-2; d_call: .; cdr3_nt: TGTGCCAGCAGCCAAGATTGGGGGGGCGACGAGCAGTACTTC; cdr3_aa: CASSQDWGGDEQYF
j_call: TRBJ2-5; clone_size: few; v_call: TRBV20-1; d_call: .; cdr3_nt: TGCAGTGCGATCGACGTGGTACGTCAAGAGACCCAGTACTTC; cdr3_aa: CSAIDVVRQETQYF
j_call: TRBJ2-2; clone_size: many; v_call: TRBV7-9; d_call: .; cdr3_nt: TGTGCCAGCAGCTCGGACAGTCGGACCGGGGAGCTGTTTTTT; cdr3_aa: CASSSDSRTGELFF
j_call: TRBJ1-5; clone_size: .; v_call: TRBV7-2; d_call: .; cdr3_nt: TGTGCCAGCAGCCCCAGAGGGGGTAGCAATCAGCCCCAGCATTTT; cdr3_aa: CASSPRGGSNQPQHF
j_call: TRBJ2-2; clone_size: few; v_call: TRBV29-1; d_call: .; cdr3_nt: TGCAGCGTTGGTCAAGTGGGGGGGGAGCTGTTTTTT; cdr3_aa: CSVGQVGGELFF
j_call: TRBJ1-2; clone_size: .; v_call: TRBV7-2; d_call: .; cdr3_nt: TGTGCCAGCAGCTCCGGACTGCAGCGAGGCTATGGCTACACCTTC; cdr3_aa: CASSSGLQRGYGYTF
j_call: TRBJ2-3; clone_size: few; v_call: TRBV7-2; d_call: TRBD2; cdr3_nt: TGTGCCAGCAGCATATCGGGACTAGCGCGGGTTCCGCAGTATTTT; cdr3_aa: CASSISGLARVPQYF
j_call: TRBJ2-2; clone_size: .; v_call: TRBV4-2; d_call: .; cdr3_nt: TGTGCCAGCAGCCGATCGGGGGGCCTGAACACCGGGGAGCTGTTTTTT; cdr3_aa: CASSRSGGLNTGELFF